What follows is one T cell receptor (beta chain) and its context. Germline CDR1 is SGHRS and CDR2 is YFSETQ. This CDR3 spans 16 amino acids. Trimming shortened V by 3 bases and J by 3 bases, and 18 bases separated the two germline ends. Per the original methods: Counts of nucleated cells, estimated from reference gene primer amplification, were obtained. TCRdb's table, derived via immunoSEQ multiplex PCR, lists solely in-frame clones and lacks some. The V and J calls and clone size are taken from that table; D and trimming were inferred from the DNA. Altogether over 200,000 clones are present, more than 85% being singletons, with the ten largest covering 1.9%. The entry originates in a study of blood T cell repertoires in COVID-19. At the level of the study: Nucleic acid was either cDNA or gDNA, and it came from T cells, B-cell-depleted T cells, or PBMCs.

Sequenced: peripheral blood. V gene TRBV5-1 combines with J gene TRBJ1-2; a possible D gene is TRBD1 (5 bases). The TCR sequence derives from a man in his forties with active or convalescent COVID-19. CDR3 coding DNA: TGCGCCAGCAGCTCGGGGGGTACAGGAACTTACTATGGCTACACCTTC. It specifies CASSSGGTGTYYGYTF.